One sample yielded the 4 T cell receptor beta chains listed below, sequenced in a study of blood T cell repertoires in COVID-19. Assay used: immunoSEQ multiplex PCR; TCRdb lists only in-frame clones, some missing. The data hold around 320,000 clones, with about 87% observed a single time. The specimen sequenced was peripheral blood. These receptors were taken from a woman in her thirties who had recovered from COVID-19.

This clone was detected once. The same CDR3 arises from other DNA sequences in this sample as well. The CDR3 DNA is TGCAGCGTTGGACAGGGGAACACTGAAGCTTTCTTT. As protein: CSVGQGNTEAFF. J is TRBJ1-1 and V is TRBV29-1; 7 bases fit TRBD1. The germline V gene encodes CDR1 SQVTM and CDR2 ANQGSEA. The CDR3 runs to 12 residues. Trimming at V came to 4 bases and at J to 1 base, leaving 0 bases not matched to a gene.

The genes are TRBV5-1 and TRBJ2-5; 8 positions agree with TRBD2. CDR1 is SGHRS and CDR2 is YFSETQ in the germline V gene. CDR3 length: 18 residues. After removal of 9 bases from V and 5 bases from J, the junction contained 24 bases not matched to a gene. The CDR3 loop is CATPCGRGGKLRGETQYF. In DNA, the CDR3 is TGCGCCACCCCCTGCGGTCGGGGGGGCAAGTTACGGGGGGAGACCCAGTACTTC.

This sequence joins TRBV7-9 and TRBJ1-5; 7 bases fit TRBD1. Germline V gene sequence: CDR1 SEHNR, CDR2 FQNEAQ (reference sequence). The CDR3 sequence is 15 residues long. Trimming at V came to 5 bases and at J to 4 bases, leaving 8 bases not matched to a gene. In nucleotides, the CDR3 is TGTGCCAGCAGCGGAGGGACAGTTTCTAATCAGCCCCAGCATTTT. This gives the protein CASSGGTVSNQPQHF.

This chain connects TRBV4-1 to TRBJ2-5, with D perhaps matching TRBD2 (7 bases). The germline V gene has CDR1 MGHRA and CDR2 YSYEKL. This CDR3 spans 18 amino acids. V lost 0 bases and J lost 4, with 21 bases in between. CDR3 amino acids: CASSQDGQQRGGGETQYF. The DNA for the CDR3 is TGCGCCAGCAGCCAAGACGGTCAGCAAAGGGGAGGGGGAGAGACCCAGTACTTC.